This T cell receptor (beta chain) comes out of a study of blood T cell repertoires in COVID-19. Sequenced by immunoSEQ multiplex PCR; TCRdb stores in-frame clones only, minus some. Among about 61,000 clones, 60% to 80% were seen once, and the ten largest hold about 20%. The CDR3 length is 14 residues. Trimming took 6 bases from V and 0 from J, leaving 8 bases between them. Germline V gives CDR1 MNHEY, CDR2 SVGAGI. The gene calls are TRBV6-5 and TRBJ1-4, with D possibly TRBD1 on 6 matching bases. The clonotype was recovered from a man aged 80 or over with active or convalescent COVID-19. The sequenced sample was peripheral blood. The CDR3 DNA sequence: TGTGCCAGCAGCCGGACAGCAACTAATGAAAAACTGTTTTTT. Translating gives CASSRTATNEKLFF.